This T cell receptor beta chain was found in a study of blood T cell repertoires in COVID-19. With 0 bases clipped from V and 1 base from J, the junction kept 6 bases outside the gene matches. The CDR3 covers 17 residues. Germline assignment: CDR1 SGHDN and CDR2 FVKESK. The protocol was immunoSEQ multiplex PCR, while the TCRdb copy is restricted to in-frame clones and leaves out a portion. The sample includes under 150,000 clones, roughly 90% of them seen just once. This clone was seen once. The sequence derives from a man between 65 and 85 years old with active COVID-19. Source material: peripheral blood. The chain recombines TRBV14 with TRBJ2-3; 8 positions agree with TRBD2. CDR3 amino acids: CASSQDPPGGGTDTQYF. CDR3 nucleotides: TGTGCCAGCAGCCAAGATCCCCCGGGAGGGGGCACAGATACGCAGTATTTT.